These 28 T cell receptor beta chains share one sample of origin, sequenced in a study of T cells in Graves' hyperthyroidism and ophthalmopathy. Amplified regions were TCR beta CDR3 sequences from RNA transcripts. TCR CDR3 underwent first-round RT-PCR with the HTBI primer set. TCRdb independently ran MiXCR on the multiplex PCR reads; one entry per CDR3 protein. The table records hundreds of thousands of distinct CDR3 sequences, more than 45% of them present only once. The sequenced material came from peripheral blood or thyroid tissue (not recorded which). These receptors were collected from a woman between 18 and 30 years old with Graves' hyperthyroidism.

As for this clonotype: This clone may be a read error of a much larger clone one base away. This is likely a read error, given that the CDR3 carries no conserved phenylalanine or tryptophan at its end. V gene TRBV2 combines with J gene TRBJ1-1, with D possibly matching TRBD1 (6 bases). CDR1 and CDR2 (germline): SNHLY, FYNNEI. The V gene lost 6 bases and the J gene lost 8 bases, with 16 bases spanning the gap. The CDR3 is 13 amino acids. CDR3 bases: TGTGCCAGCAGCCTCGGAGGGGGTGACGAAGCTTTCCTT. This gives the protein CASSLGGGDEAFL.

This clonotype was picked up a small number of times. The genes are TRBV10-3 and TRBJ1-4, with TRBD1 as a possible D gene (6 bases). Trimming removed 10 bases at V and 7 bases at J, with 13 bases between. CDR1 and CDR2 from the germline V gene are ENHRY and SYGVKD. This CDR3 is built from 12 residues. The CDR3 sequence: CANQGIGEKLFF. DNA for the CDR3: TGTGCCAATCAGGGGATTGGTGAAAAACTGTTTTTT.

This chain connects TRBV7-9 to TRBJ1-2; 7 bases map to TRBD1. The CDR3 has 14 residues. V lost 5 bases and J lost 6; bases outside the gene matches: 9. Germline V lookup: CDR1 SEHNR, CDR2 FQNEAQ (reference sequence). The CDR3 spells CASSSDTGAHGYTF. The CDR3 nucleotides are TGTGCCAGCAGCAGTGATACAGGGGCTCATGGCTACACCTTC.

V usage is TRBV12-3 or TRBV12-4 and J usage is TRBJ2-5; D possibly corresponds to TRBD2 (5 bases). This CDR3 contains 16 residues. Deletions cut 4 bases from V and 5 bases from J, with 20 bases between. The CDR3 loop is CASSWLFGSHGETQYF. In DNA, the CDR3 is TGTGCCAGCAGTTGGTTGTTTGGGAGTCATGGGGAGACCCAGTACTTC.

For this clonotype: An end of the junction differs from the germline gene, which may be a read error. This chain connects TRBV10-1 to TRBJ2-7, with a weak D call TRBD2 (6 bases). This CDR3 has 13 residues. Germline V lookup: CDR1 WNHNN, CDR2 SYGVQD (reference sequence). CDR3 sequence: CASSWSSGYEQYF. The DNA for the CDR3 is TGTGCCAGCAGTTGGAGTAGCGGTTACGAGCAGTACTTC.

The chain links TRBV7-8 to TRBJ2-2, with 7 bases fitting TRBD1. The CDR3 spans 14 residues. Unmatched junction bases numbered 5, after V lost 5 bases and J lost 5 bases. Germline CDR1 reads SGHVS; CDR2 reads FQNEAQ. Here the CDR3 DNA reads TGTGCCAGCAGCCCGGGACAGATGACCGGGGAGCTGTTTTTT. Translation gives CASSPGQMTGELFF.

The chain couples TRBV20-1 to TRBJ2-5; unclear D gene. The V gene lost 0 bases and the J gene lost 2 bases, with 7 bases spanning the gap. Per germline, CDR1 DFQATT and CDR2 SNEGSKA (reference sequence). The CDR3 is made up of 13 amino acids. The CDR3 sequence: CSARDRYQETQYF. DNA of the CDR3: TGCAGTGCTAGAGACAGGTATCAAGAGACCCAGTACTTC.

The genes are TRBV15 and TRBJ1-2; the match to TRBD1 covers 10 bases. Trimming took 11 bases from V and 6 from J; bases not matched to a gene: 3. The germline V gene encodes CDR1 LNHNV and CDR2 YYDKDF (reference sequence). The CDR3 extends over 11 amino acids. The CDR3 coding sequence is TGTGCCTGGACAGGGGGGCATGGCTACACCTTC. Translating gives CAWTGGHGYTF.

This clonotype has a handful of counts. The CDR3 coding sequence is TGTGCCAGCAGTTATGGGGGACAGGGAATCGGACCCCTCCACTTT. This sequence encodes CASSYGGQGIGPLHF. The chain carries TRBV6-5 and TRBJ1-6; 9 bases are shared with TRBD1. This CDR3 region has 15 residues. The junction had 9 bases not matched to a gene; V was cut back by 3 bases and J by 12 bases. Germline lookup yields CDR1 MNHEY and CDR2 SVGAGI.

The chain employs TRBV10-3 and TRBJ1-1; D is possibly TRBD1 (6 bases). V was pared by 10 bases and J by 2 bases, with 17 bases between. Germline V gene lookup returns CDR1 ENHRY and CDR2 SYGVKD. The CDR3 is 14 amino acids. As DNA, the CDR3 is TGTGCCACCCTGGCAGGGACACTCAACACTGAAGCTTTCTTT. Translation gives CATLAGTLNTEAFF.

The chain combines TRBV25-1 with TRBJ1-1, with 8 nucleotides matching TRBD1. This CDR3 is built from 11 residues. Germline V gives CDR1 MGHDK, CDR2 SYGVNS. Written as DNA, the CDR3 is TGTGCGAGGACAGGGAGCACTGAAGCTTTCTTT. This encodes CARTGSTEAFF.

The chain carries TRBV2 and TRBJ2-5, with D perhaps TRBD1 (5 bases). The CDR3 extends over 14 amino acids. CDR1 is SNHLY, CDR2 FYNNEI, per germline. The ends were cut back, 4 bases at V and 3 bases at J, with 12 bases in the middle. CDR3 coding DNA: TGTGCCAGCAGTGCTAGGGGCGAGGAAGAGACCCAGTACTTC. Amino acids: CASSARGEEETQYF.

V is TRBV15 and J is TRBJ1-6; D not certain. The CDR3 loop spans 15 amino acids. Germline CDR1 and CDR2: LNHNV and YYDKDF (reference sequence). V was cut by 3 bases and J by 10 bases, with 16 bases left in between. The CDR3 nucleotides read TGTGCCACCAGCAGGAGACTAGCGGGAGCATCACCCCTCCACTTT. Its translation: CATSRRLAGASPLHF.

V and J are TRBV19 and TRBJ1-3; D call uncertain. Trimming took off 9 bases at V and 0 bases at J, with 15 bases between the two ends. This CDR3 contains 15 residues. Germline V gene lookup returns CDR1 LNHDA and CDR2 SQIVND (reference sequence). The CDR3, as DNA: TGTGCCAGCCCCGAACCGGACTCCTCTGGAAACACCATATATTTT. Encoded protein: CASPEPDSSGNTIYF.

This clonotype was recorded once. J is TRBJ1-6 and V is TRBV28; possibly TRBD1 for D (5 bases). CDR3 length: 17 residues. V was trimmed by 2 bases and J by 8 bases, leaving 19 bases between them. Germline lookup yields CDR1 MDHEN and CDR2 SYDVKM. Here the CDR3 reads CASSLLQGQYSDSPLHF. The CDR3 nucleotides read TGTGCCAGCAGTTTACTGCAGGGCCAATATTCTGATTCACCCCTCCACTTT.

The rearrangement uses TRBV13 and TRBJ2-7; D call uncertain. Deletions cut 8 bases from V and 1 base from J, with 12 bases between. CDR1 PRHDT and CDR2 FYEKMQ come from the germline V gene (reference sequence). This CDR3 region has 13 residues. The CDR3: CASPLWRSYEQYF. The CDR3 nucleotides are TGTGCCAGCCCGCTTTGGCGGTCCTACGAGCAGTACTTC.

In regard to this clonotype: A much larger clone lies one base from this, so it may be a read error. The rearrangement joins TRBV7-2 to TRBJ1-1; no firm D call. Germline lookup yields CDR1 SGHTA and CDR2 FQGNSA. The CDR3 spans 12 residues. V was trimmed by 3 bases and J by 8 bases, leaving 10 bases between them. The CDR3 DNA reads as TGTGCCAGCAGCTTTACCGATTTCGAAGCTTTCTTT. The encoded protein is CASSFTDFEAFF.

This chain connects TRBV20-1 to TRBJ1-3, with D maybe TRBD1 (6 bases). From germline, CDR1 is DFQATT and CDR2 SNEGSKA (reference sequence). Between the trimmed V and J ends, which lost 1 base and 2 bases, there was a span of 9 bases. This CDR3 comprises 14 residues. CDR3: CSARGEGAGNTIYF. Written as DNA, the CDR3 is TGCAGTGCTAGAGGGGAGGGGGCTGGAAACACCATATATTTT.

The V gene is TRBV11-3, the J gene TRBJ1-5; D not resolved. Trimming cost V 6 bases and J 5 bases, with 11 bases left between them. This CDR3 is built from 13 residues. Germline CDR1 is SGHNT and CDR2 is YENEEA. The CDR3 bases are TGTGCCAGCAGTTACTCGTCGTATCAGCCCCAGCATTTT. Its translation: CASSYSSYQPQHF.

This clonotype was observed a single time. The CDR3 DNA reads as TGTGCCAGCAGCCAGAGCCCGGACACCACGTGGGAAAAACTGTTTTTT. It codes for CASSQSPDTTWEKLFF. The rearrangement links TRBV14 to TRBJ1-4; the D gene is possibly TRBD1 (5 bases). With 3 bases removed from V and 8 bases from J, the gap between germline ends came to 19 bases. CDR1 and CDR2 from the germline V gene are SGHDN and FVKESK. The CDR3 runs 16 residues.

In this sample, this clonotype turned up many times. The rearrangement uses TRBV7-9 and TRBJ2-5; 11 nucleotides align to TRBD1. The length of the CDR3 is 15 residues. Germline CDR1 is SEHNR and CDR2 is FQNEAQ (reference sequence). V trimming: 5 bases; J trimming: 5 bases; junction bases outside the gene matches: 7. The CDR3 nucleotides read TGTGCCAGCAGCGCGGACAGGGGGCTCGGTGAGACCCAGTACTTC. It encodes CASSADRGLGETQYF.

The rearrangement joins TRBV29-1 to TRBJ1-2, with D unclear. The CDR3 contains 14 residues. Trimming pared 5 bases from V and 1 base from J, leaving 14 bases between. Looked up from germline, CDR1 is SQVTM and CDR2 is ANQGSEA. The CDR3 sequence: CSVRQTIINYGYTF. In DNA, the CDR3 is TGCAGCGTTAGGCAGACCATTATTAACTATGGCTACACCTTC.

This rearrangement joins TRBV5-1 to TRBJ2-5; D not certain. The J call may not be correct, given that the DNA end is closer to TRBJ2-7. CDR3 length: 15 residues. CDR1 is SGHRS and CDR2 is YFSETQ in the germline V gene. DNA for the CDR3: TGCGCCAGCAGCAGAGACGGTGGTAGACGCTACGAGCAGTACTTC. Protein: CASSRDGGRRYEQYF.

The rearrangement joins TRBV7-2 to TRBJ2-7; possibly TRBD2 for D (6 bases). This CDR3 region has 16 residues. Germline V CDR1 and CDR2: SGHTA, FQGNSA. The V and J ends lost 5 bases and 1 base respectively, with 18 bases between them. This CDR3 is CASSQDSRDPSYEQYF. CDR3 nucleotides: TGTGCCAGCAGCCAAGATTCGCGGGATCCATCCTACGAGCAGTACTTC.

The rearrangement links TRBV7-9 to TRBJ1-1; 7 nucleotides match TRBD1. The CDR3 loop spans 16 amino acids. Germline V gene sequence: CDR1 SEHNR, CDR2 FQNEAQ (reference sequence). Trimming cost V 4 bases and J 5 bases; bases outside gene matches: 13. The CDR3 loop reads CASSSPVNRGGTEAFF. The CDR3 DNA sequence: TGTGCCAGCAGCTCCCCGGTGAACAGGGGCGGGACTGAAGCTTTCTTT.

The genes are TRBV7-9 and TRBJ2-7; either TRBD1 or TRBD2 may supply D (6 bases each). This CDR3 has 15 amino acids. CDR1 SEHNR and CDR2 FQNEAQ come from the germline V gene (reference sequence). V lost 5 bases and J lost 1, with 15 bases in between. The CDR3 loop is CASSAFGGRSYEQYF. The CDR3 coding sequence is TGTGCCAGCAGCGCATTCGGGGGCAGGTCCTACGAGCAGTACTTC.

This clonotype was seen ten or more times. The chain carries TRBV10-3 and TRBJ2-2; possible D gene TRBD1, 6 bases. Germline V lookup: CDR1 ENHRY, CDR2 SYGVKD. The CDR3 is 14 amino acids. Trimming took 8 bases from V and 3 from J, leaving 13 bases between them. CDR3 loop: CAIPDSQDTGELFF. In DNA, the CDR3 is TGTGCCATCCCGGACAGCCAAGACACCGGGGAGCTGTTTTTT.

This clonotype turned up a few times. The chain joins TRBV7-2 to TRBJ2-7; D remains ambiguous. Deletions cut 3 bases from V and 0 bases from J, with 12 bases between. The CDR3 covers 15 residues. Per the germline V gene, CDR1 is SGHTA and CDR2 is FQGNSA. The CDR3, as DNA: TGTGCCAGCAGCTTGGCCGGCCGTTCCTCCTACGAGCAGTACTTC. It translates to CASSLAGRSSYEQYF.